This TCR beta chain was recorded in a study of T cell repertoires in cytomegalovirus infection. TCRdb re-derived calls from the reads in MiXCR, one entry per CDR3 protein. The sample includes about 740,000 distinct CDR3 sequences, roughly 33% seen only once; the top ten take around a sixth. CDR1 and CDR2 (germline): SGHVS, FNYEAQ. Trimming left V 4 bases short and J 3 bases short, with 10 bases between. This CDR3 contains 14 residues. Study results and limitations: Dominant in the ex vivo response were TCR beta clonotypes restricted by HLA-C and specific for CMV.

A note on this clonotype: What it binds is unknown.

The source material was cultured PBMCs, sampled from culture after CMV antigen stimulation. The sequence came from a human donor in good health (CMV status not recorded). Some clones in this sample may be carry-over from other donors' samples. This chain uses TRBV7-6 with TRBJ2-1; D is ambiguous. The CDR3 nucleotides read TGTGCCAGCAGCTCACTAACGAGCTACAATGAGCAGTTCTTC. Its protein product is CASSSLTSYNEQFF.